This T cell receptor (beta chain) was found in a study of shared clonotypes between healthy human individuals. Regarding the study as a whole: A reduction in generation probabilities was seen for non-shared clonotypes relative to those shared by all four donors.

With respect to this clone: Its antigen is unknown.

Each subset's genomic DNA was split evenly across several immunoSEQ plates. TCRdb's table, derived via immunoSEQ multiplex PCR, lists solely in-frame clones and lacks some. This sample has about 510,000 clones, with 95% to 97% found just once. There are 18 residues in the CDR3. Germline CDR1 and CDR2: MDHEN and SYDVKM. The V segment lost 6 bases and the J segment 6 bases; nucleotides outside the gene matches: 12. The sample was naive CD4+ T cells sorted from blood. Subset specified: CD45RA+ positively selected. The chain is built from TRBV28 and TRBJ2-2; 14 nucleotides line up with TRBD2. This sequence originates from a woman under 40 in good health. The DNA of the CDR3 is TGTGCCAGCAGACCCGGGACTAGCGGGAGTCTGTCGTCCGGGGAGCTGTTTTTT. Encoded protein: CASRPGTSGSLSSGELFF.